A single sample gave rise to the 27 T cell receptor beta chains below, sequenced in a study of cytomegalovirus exposure and HLA in healthy donors. PCR used 60 Vbeta primers and 13 Jbeta primers. The method was immunoSEQ multiplex PCR; TCRdb's version includes in-frame clones alone and lacks a portion of them. The sample has some 150,000 clones; 70% to 90% are singletons. Sequencing used PBMCs. These receptors originate from a middle-aged man in good health and CMV-seronegative.

This chain joins TRBV19 and TRBJ1-1; D gene ambiguous. The CDR3 is 14 amino acids. From germline, CDR1 is LNHDA and CDR2 SQIVND (reference sequence). The V end was cut by 5 bases, the J end by 5 bases, with 15 bases between. In DNA, the CDR3 is TGTGCCAGTAGTTCTTCAGCCAGGTGGACTGAAGCTTTCTTT. It encodes CASSSSARWTEAFF. Filled out from reference TRBV19 and TRBJ1-1, the complete variable domain reads DGGITQSPKYLFRKEGQNVTLSCEQNLNHDAMYWYRQDPGQGLRLIYYSQIVNDFQKGDIAEGYSVSREKKESFPLTVTSAQKNPTAFYLCASSSSARWTEAFFGQGTRLTVV.

The gene calls are TRBV10-1 and TRBJ2-5, with TRBD2 matching over 10 bases. Germline V gene sequence: CDR1 WNHNN, CDR2 SYGVQD (reference sequence). This CDR3 has 14 amino acids. Germline trimming cut 9 bases from V and 4 bases from J; bases unmatched to any gene: 8. CDR3 sequence reads: CARTSGGAIETQYF. DNA for the CDR3: TGCGCCAGAACCAGCGGGGGGGCCATAGAGACCCAGTACTTC.

The sample holds a few counts of this clone. J is TRBJ2-1 and V is TRBV7-9; the match to TRBD2 covers 12 bases. The trim removed 7 bases at V and 0 bases at J, leaving 10 bases unmatched. The CDR3 is 18 amino acids. Germline assignment: CDR1 SEHNR and CDR2 FQNEAQ (reference sequence). Here the CDR3 DNA reads TGTGCCAGCAACCAACTAGCGGGGGGCCTGAGCTCCTACAATGAGCAGTTCTTC. Its protein is CASNQLAGGLSSYNEQFF.

The chain recombines TRBV11-2 with TRBJ2-5; 14 nucleotides align to TRBD2. The CDR3 length is 16 residues. Germline values: CDR1 SGHAT, CDR2 FQNNGV. V lost 5 bases to trimming and J lost 3 bases; unmatched junction nucleotides: 5. Here the CDR3 DNA reads TGTGCCAGCAGCCAGGGACTAGCGGGAGCCAAAGAGACCCAGTACTTC. Its protein is CASSQGLAGAKETQYF.

The chain couples TRBV6-1 to TRBJ1-1; D might be TRBD1 (6 bases). Trimming left V 10 bases short and J 1 base short, with 13 bases between. This CDR3 is built from 13 residues. In germline, CDR1 is MNHNS, CDR2 SASEGT. CDR3 sequence reads: CATWGGRNTEAFF. DNA of the CDR3: TGTGCCACTTGGGGGGGCCGGAACACTGAAGCTTTCTTT.

This chain uses TRBV19 with TRBJ1-5; D remains unclear. Per germline, CDR1 LNHDA and CDR2 SQIVND (reference sequence). The length of the CDR3 is 15 residues. V gave up 6 bases and J gave up 2 bases, with 14 bases separating them. The CDR3 nucleotides read TGTGCCAGTAGAACCGGGAACGGGGGCAATCAGCCCCAGCATTTT. Protein sequence: CASRTGNGGNQPQHF.

The gene calls are TRBV15 and TRBJ2-2; maybe TRBD2 (5 bases). The germline CDR1 and CDR2 sequences are LNHNV and YYDKDF (reference sequence). The V gene lost 0 bases and the J gene lost 6 bases, with 17 bases spanning the gap. The CDR3 sequence is 17 residues long. CDR3 sequence (DNA): TGTGCCACCAGCAGAGAGATTTCGTCTCTCGGGGCCGGGGAGCTGTTTTTT. As protein: CATSREISSLGAGELFF.

This clone has only one observation. The gene calls are TRBV5-1 and TRBJ1-2; TRBD1 agrees at 7 bases. The ends lost 2 bases at V and 6 bases at J; junction bases unmatched: 10. Germline V gene data show CDR1 as SGHRS and CDR2 as YFSETQ. The CDR3 spans 15 residues. CDR3 nucleotides: TGCGCCAGCAGCTTCCTGAACAGGGGTACGGATGGCTACACCTTC. Its protein is CASSFLNRGTDGYTF.

The chain links TRBV5-1 to TRBJ1-2, with 7 nucleotides matching TRBD1. In germline, CDR1 is SGHRS, CDR2 YFSETQ. The CDR3 contains 15 residues. V lost 6 bases to trimming and J lost 0 bases; unmatched junction nucleotides: 8. Here the CDR3 reads CASNPQGTANYGYTF. CDR3 bases: TGCGCCAGCAACCCACAGGGGACAGCTAACTATGGCTACACCTTC.

V usage is TRBV15 and J usage is TRBJ1-1; 9 bases fit TRBD1. The CDR3 is 17 residues long. CDR1 and CDR2 from the germline V gene are LNHNV and YYDKDF (reference sequence). With 2 bases clipped from V and 2 bases from J, the junction kept 9 bases outside the gene matches. The CDR3 region has the DNA TGTGCCACCAGCAGATGGGGACAGGGACCGAAAAACACTGAAGCTTTCTTT. Translated: CATSRWGQGPKNTEAFF.

The chain combines TRBV19 with TRBJ1-1; TRBD1 matches at 8 bases. This CDR3 spans 11 amino acids. J gave up 8 bases and V 10 bases, and 6 bases lay outside the gene matches. CDR1 LNHDA and CDR2 SQIVND come from the germline V gene (reference sequence). In DNA form, the CDR3 reads TGTGCCACCGGACAGGGTAAGGAAGCTTTCTTT. Translation: CATGQGKEAFF.

V and J are TRBV14 and TRBJ2-5, with 8 bases that match TRBD1. The DNA end favors TRBJ2-7, so the J call may be wrong. Germline CDR1 SGHDN, CDR2 FVKESK. The CDR3 consists of 14 residues. The CDR3 region has the DNA TGTGCCAGCAGCCCTGGGACAGGCTCCTACGAGCAGTACTTC. Its translation is CASSPGTGSYEQYF.

The DNA for the CDR3 is TGTGCCAGCAGCTTAGGACGCCAGCGGACCTACGAGCAGTACTTC. Protein sequence: CASSLGRQRTYEQYF. The chain combines TRBV7-9 with TRBJ2-7; TRBD2 might be the D (5 bases). CDR1 is SEHNR, CDR2 FQNEAQ, per germline (reference sequence). CDR3 length: 15 residues. V lost 1 base and J 2 bases, leaving 12 bases between the germline ends.

The rearrangement uses TRBV19 and TRBJ1-2; 9 bases fit TRBD1. The trim removed 5 bases at V and 2 bases at J, leaving 6 bases unmatched. Looked up from germline, CDR1 is LNHDA and CDR2 is SQIVND (reference sequence). CDR3 size: 15 residues. CDR3 region: CASSVTGGVNYGYTF. The CDR3, as DNA: TGTGCCAGTAGTGTTACAGGGGGCGTAAACTATGGCTACACCTTC.

V gene TRBV11-2 combines with J gene TRBJ2-7; the match to TRBD1 covers 9 bases. The germline gives CDR1 SGHAT, CDR2 FQNNGV. The CDR3 is 13 residues long. V shed 6 bases and J 7 bases; nucleotides not matched to a gene: 7. The CDR3 loop reads CASSRTGEEEQYF. In nucleotides, the CDR3 is TGTGCCAGCAGTCGGACAGGGGAAGAAGAGCAGTACTTC.

Only one count was recorded for this clone. CDR3 nucleotides: TGCAGCGTTGAAGATCGGCGTAATCGGGGGAACATTCAGTACTTC. Its protein is CSVEDRRNRGNIQYF. The J gene is TRBJ2-4, the V gene TRBV29-1; the D gene is possibly TRBD2 (6 bases). V was cut by 0 bases and J by 7 bases, with 16 bases left in between. CDR1 and CDR2 from the germline V gene are SQVTM and ANQGSEA. CDR3 length equals 15 residues.

The genes are TRBV4-3 and TRBJ1-1; D gene unclear. The CDR3 is 14 residues long. In germline, CDR1 is LGHNA, CDR2 YSLEER. The V end was cut by 0 bases, the J end by 11 bases, with 16 bases between. The CDR3, as DNA: TGCGCCAGCAGCCAAGAAGGGAGGGAGGTCGGTGCTTTCTTT. Translation: CASSQEGREVGAFF.

The V gene is TRBV21-1, the J gene TRBJ1-3; no DNA check was done on the table's D call, TRBD1. TRBV21-1 is a documented pseudogene. CDR3 length: 14 residues. The CDR3 nucleotides are TGTGCCAGAGGAGGGGGCTTAGGTGGAAACACCATATATTTT. This sequence encodes CARGGGLGGNTIYF.

J is TRBJ2-1 and V is TRBV18; TRBD2 matches 10 bases. The germline V gene encodes CDR1 KGHSH and CDR2 LQKENI. CDR3 size: 15 residues. V lost 3 bases, J lost 6 bases, and 5 bases stayed unmatched. The CDR3: CASSPWTSGINEQFF. In nucleotides, the CDR3 is TGTGCCAGCTCACCGTGGACTAGCGGTATCAATGAGCAGTTCTTC.

The chain employs TRBV6-1 and TRBJ2-1; TRBD2 might be the D (6 bases). Per the germline V gene, CDR1 is MNHNS and CDR2 is SASEGT. The CDR3 runs to 12 residues. V was trimmed by 11 bases and J by 5 bases, leaving 13 bases between them. For the CDR3, the DNA is TGTGCCTCTGGAGCGGGTCACAATGAGCAGTTCTTC. Its protein product is CASGAGHNEQFF.

The chain has TRBV7-3 and TRBJ2-2; 9 bases align to TRBD2. V was pared by 5 bases and J by 5 bases, with 6 bases of the junction left unmatched. Per germline, CDR1 SGHTA and CDR2 FQGTGA. The CDR3 has 15 residues. CDR3 in DNA: TGTGCCAGCAGCCCCTCGGCGGGAGGGACCGGGGAGCTGTTTTTT. Translated: CASSPSAGGTGELFF.

This chain connects TRBV6-5 to TRBJ2-2; 7 bases are a match to TRBD2. The CDR3 spans 16 residues. V was pared by 1 base and J by 6 bases, with 8 bases of the junction left unmatched. From germline, CDR1 is MNHEY and CDR2 SVGAGI. CDR3 sequence reads: CASSYFSGGRAGELFF. In DNA, the CDR3 is TGTGCCAGCAGTTACTTTTCGGGAGGAAGGGCCGGGGAGCTGTTTTTT.

J is TRBJ2-2 and V is TRBV7-8; D call uncertain. CDR3 length: 16 amino acids. Per germline, CDR1 SGHVS and CDR2 FQNEAQ. Trimming stripped 7 bases from V and 0 bases from J, with 15 bases between. CDR3 DNA: TGTGCCAGCACTTCCCTGGTCAACACGAACACCGGGGAGCTGTTTTTT. This sequence encodes CASTSLVNTNTGELFF.

This clone was detected only once. The J gene is TRBJ1-5, the V gene TRBV6-1; 8 bases agree with TRBD1. The length of the CDR3 is 15 residues. V was clipped by 3 bases and J by 5 bases; unmatched bases: 6. Germline CDR1 and CDR2: MNHNS and SASEGT. The CDR3 DNA is TGTGCCAGCAGTGAGAGACAGGGGAGCGATCAGCCCCAGCATTTT. Translated: CASSERQGSDQPQHF.

The CDR3 DNA follows: TGTGCCAGCAGTCACAGAGGGGGAAACACCATATATTTT. Its translation: CASSHRGGNTIYF. V gene TRBV28 combines with J gene TRBJ1-3; no clear D gene. The V gene's germline CDR1 is MDHEN and CDR2 SYDVKM. V shed 5 bases and J shed 4 bases, with 9 bases lying between them. The CDR3 has 13 residues.

The CDR3 region has the DNA TGTGCCAGCACCAGAGGGGGGGCTGGCGGGGAGCTGTTTTTT. Its translation: CASTRGGAGGELFF. This chain connects TRBV28 to TRBJ2-2; tentative D call: TRBD2 (7 bases). The CDR3 spans 14 residues. V was shortened by 7 bases and J by 7 bases, with 16 bases between the two germline ends. Per germline, CDR1 MDHEN and CDR2 SYDVKM.

The chain joins TRBV7-3 to TRBJ2-7; TRBD2 aligns across 9 bases. The CDR3 runs 15 residues. The V and J ends lost 5 bases and 4 bases, in that order; junction bases with no gene match: 9. Germline V gene data show CDR1 as SGHTA and CDR2 as FQGTGA. The CDR3, as DNA: TGTGCCAGCAGCGCCTTAGCGGGAGTAGCTTACGAGCAGTACTTC. This translates into CASSALAGVAYEQYF.